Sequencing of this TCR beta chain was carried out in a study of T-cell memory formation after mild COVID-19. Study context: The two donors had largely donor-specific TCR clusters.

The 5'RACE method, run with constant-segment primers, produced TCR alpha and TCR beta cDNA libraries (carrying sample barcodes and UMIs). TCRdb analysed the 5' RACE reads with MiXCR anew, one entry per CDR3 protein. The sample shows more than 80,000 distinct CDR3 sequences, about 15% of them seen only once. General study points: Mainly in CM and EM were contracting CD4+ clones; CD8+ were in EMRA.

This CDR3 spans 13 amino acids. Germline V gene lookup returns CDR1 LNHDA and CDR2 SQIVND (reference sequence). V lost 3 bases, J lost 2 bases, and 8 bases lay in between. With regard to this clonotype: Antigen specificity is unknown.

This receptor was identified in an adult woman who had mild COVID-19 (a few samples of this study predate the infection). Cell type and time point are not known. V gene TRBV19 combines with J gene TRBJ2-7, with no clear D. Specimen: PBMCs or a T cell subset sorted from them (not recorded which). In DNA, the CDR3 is TGTGCCAGTAGTATTCATTGGGCCTACGAGCAGTACTTC. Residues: CASSIHWAYEQYF.